These 30 T cell receptor beta chains share one sample of origin, sequenced in a study of T cell responses to AZD1222 COVID-19 vaccine. Sequenced by immunoSEQ multiplex PCR; TCRdb stores in-frame clones only, minus some. The table shows around 140,000 clones, with roughly nine tenths occurring only once. The sequences come from peripheral blood, collected on day 0 of AZD1222 vaccination. The source of these receptors is an adult in good health.

This chain joins TRBV6-5 and TRBJ1-2; D perhaps matches TRBD1 (6 bases). Trimming pared 6 bases from V and 3 bases from J, leaving 11 bases between. CDR1 and CDR2 from the germline V gene are MNHEY and SVGAGI. The CDR3 runs to 13 residues. The CDR3 loop is CASSHRQDYGYTF. In DNA, the CDR3 is TGTGCCAGCAGCCACAGACAGGACTATGGCTACACCTTC.

The J gene is TRBJ1-5, the V gene TRBV10-1; D gene ambiguous. Deletions cut 3 bases from V and 3 bases from J, with 0 bases between. Germline V gene sequence: CDR1 WNHNN, CDR2 SYGVQD (reference sequence). The CDR3 spans 11 residues. The CDR3 bases are TGCGCCAGCAGTGACAATCAGCCCCAGCATTTT. This translates into CASSDNQPQHF.

V and J are TRBV5-6 and TRBJ1-3; 7 nucleotides agree with TRBD1. CDR3 length: 14 residues. Germline loops: CDR1 SGHDT, CDR2 YYEEEE. J lost 0 bases, V lost 6 bases, and 3 bases had no gene match. The CDR3 DNA reads TGTGCCAGCATCAGGACAGGCTCTGGAAACACCATATATTTT. Its translation: CASIRTGSGNTIYF.

This rearrangement joins TRBV7-9 to TRBJ2-4, with D maybe TRBD2 (5 bases). In germline, CDR1 is SEHNR, CDR2 FQNEAQ (reference sequence). The CDR3 runs to 15 residues. Trimming left V 2 bases short and J 3 bases short, with 11 bases between. The CDR3 bases are TGTGCCAGCAGCTTAATCCCGAGCGGCAAAAACATTCAGTACTTC. Translated: CASSLIPSGKNIQYF.

The chain employs TRBV2 and TRBJ2-5; D may be TRBD2 (5 bases). The CDR3 sequence is 13 residues long. Germline V lookup: CDR1 SNHLY, CDR2 FYNNEI. V lost 9 bases and J 2 bases, leaving 13 bases between the germline ends. Written as DNA, the CDR3 is TGTGCCAGGGAGTACCCGGGGCAAGAGACCCAGTACTTC. It codes for CAREYPGQETQYF. Together with reference TRBV2 and TRBJ2-5, the CDR3 gives the full variable domain: EPEVTQTPSHQVTQMGQEVILRCVPISNHLYFYWYRQILGQKVEFLVSFYNNEISEKSEIFDDQFSVERPDGSNFTLKIRSTKLEDSAMYFCAREYPGQETQYFGPGTRLLVL.

This clone was detected only once. The chain employs TRBV7-8 and TRBJ1-6; 10 bases fit TRBD1. The CDR3 extends over 15 amino acids. Germline values: CDR1 SGHVS, CDR2 FQNEAQ. Trimming cost V 5 bases and J 13 bases; bases outside gene matches: 11. The DNA for the CDR3 is TGTGCCAGCAGCCCCCGCGGACAGGGGGAGGGTCCCCTCCACTTT. This encodes CASSPRGQGEGPLHF.

The chain employs TRBV18 and TRBJ2-3; 10 nucleotides align to TRBD2. The V and J ends lost 6 bases and 4 bases, in that order; junction bases with no gene match: 7. This CDR3 comprises 15 residues. Looked up from germline, CDR1 is KGHSH and CDR2 is LQKENI. CDR3 sequence reads: CASSPSGSQADTQYF. The CDR3, as DNA: TGTGCCAGCTCTCCTAGCGGGAGTCAGGCAGATACGCAGTATTTT.

The chain is built from TRBV21-1 and TRBJ1-2; the table calls TRBD1, which could not be checked here. TRBV21-1 is listed as a pseudogene. CDR3 length equals 13 residues. The CDR3 protein is CATSGQKGYGYTF. The CDR3 DNA sequence: TGTGCCACCTCGGGACAGAAGGGGTATGGCTACACCTTC.

This chain connects TRBV28 to TRBJ2-7; D possibly matches TRBD1 or TRBD2 (7 bases each). V dropped 6 bases and J dropped 6 bases, with 36 bases sitting between them. Per germline, CDR1 MDHEN and CDR2 SYDVKM. This CDR3 has 20 amino acids. This CDR3 reads CASRAQTGKILGEGLGEQYF. In DNA form, the CDR3 reads TGTGCCAGCAGAGCCCAGACAGGGAAAATTTTGGGGGAGGGCCTTGGCGAGCAGTACTTC. Full variable domain (rest looked up from reference TRBV28 and TRBJ2-7): DVKVTQSSRYLVKRTGEKVFLECVQDMDHENMFWYRQDPGLGLRLIYFSYDVKMKEKGDIPEGYSVSREKKERFSLILESASTNQTSMYLCASRAQTGKILGEGLGEQYFGPGTRLTVT.

The V and J genes are TRBV7-9 and TRBJ2-5; D tentatively reads TRBD1 or TRBD2 (5 bases each). The CDR3 has 15 residues. Trimming took off 5 bases at V and 3 bases at J, with 16 bases between the two ends. The V gene's germline CDR1 is SEHNR and CDR2 FQNEAQ (reference sequence). CDR3 coding DNA: TGTGCCAGCAGCCCGCCCGCAGAGGGGAAAGAGACCCAGTACTTC. Protein product: CASSPPAEGKETQYF.

The rearrangement links TRBV5-4 to TRBJ2-6; a weak D match, TRBD2 (5 bases). The CDR3 contains 17 residues. CDR1 and CDR2 (germline): SGHNT, YYREEE (reference sequence). The germline V and J ends were trimmed by 1 base and 0 bases, with 11 bases remaining between them. Here the CDR3 DNA reads TGTGCCAGCAGCTTGTCGCGGGCTCTCTCTGGGGCCAACGTCCTGACTTTC. It is translated as CASSLSRALSGANVLTF.

This rearrangement joins TRBV28 to TRBJ2-7; 8 nucleotides align to TRBD2. J lost 10 bases, V lost 2 bases, and 4 bases had no gene match. The CDR3 runs 12 residues. The V gene's germline CDR1 is MDHEN and CDR2 SYDVKM. The CDR3 loop reads CASSLNSGTQYF. CDR3 nucleotide sequence: TGTGCCAGCAGTTTAAATAGCGGGACTCAGTACTTC. Full variable domain (remainder filled in from reference TRBV28 and TRBJ2-7): DVKVTQSSRYLVKRTGEKVFLECVQDMDHENMFWYRQDPGLGLRLIYFSYDVKMKEKGDIPEGYSVSREKKERFSLILESASTNQTSMYLCASSLNSGTQYFGPGTRLTVT.

J is TRBJ1-1 and V is TRBV25-1; no clear D gene. Germline V gene data show CDR1 as MGHDK and CDR2 as SYGVNS. The CDR3 has 15 amino acids. V was pared by 5 bases and J by 5 bases, with 18 bases between. The CDR3 protein is CASSPPWGFLTEAFF. CDR3 coding DNA: TGTGCCAGCAGTCCCCCTTGGGGTTTTCTGACTGAAGCTTTCTTT.

The rearrangement links TRBV7-9 to TRBJ1-6; no clear D. The CDR3 sequence is 16 residues long. Trimming shortened V by 1 base and J by 5 bases, and 12 bases separated the two germline ends. Germline loops: CDR1 SEHNR, CDR2 FQNEAQ (reference sequence). Here the CDR3 reads CASSLVPSGDNSPLHF. CDR3 sequence (DNA): TGTGCCAGCAGCTTAGTGCCCTCCGGGGATAATTCACCCCTCCACTTT.

The chain couples TRBV24-1 to TRBJ2-1; D is perhaps TRBD1 (6 bases). The V end lost 9 bases, the J end lost 12 bases, and 23 bases lay between the germline ends. Germline-derived CDR1 and CDR2 are KGHDR and SFDVKD. The CDR3 length is 14 residues. The CDR3 here is CATGQSGSNYRQFF. In DNA, the CDR3 is TGTGCCACCGGACAGTCCGGCAGTAACTATCGGCAGTTCTTC.

The chain uses TRBV7-6 and TRBJ2-5, with D perhaps given as TRBD1 or TRBD2 (6 bases each). The length of the CDR3 is 19 residues. The V gene lost 2 bases and the J gene lost 4 bases, with 26 bases spanning the gap. From germline, CDR1 is SGHVS and CDR2 FNYEAQ. The CDR3 DNA reads TGTGCCAGCAGCTTATGGGGGGCTAGCGCGGGACTCGGGCGAGAGACCCAGTACTTC. It is translated as CASSLWGASAGLGRETQYF.

The chain recombines TRBV7-3 with TRBJ2-2, with 9 positions matching TRBD1. Unmatched junction bases numbered 2, after V lost 5 bases and J lost 4 bases. The length of the CDR3 is 14 residues. The germline V gene encodes CDR1 SGHTA and CDR2 FQGTGA. The CDR3 sequence: CASSRDRATGELFF. The CDR3 nucleotides read TGTGCCAGCAGCCGGGACAGGGCCACCGGGGAGCTGTTTTTT.

This clone was seen a single time. The chain has TRBV7-2 and TRBJ1-6; D gene unclear. The CDR3 extends over 14 amino acids. V was cut by 4 bases and J by 10 bases, with 14 bases left in between. Germline V CDR1 and CDR2: SGHTA, FQGNSA. Here the CDR3 reads CASSSTPSRSPLHF. CDR3 nucleotides: TGTGCCAGCAGCTCGACACCATCAAGGTCACCCCTCCACTTT.

This rearrangement joins TRBV24-1 to TRBJ1-2, with D tentatively TRBD1 (6 bases). The V end was cut by 0 bases, the J end by 6 bases, with 7 bases between. The V gene's germline CDR1 is KGHDR and CDR2 SFDVKD. The CDR3 has 13 amino acids. The CDR3 spells CATSDLRTDGYTF. The CDR3 DNA is TGTGCCACCAGTGATTTGCGGACAGATGGCTACACCTTC.

The chain joins TRBV27 to TRBJ2-2, with 13 bases fitting TRBD2. Germline V gene lookup returns CDR1 MNHEY and CDR2 SMNVEV (reference sequence). Trimming removed 8 bases from V and 13 bases from J; junction bases left unmatched: 10. The CDR3 contains 14 residues. The DNA for the CDR3 is TGTGCCAGCGGAGCACGACTAGCGGGAGGTGGGCTGTTTTTT. Residues: CASGARLAGGGLFF.

CDR3 nucleotides: TGCGCCAGCTGTACCGGGGGGGCCGGTTCCCCCGGGGAGCTGTTTTTT. Protein: CASCTGGAGSPGELFF. The chain carries TRBV10-2 and TRBJ2-2, with 8 bases aligning to TRBD2. Per germline, CDR1 WSHSY and CDR2 SAAADI. The CDR3 is 16 residues long. V gave up 8 bases and J gave up 6 bases; unmatched junction bases: 14.

The V gene is TRBV11-2, the J gene TRBJ2-1; 8 bases fit TRBD2. Trimming removed 1 base from V and 8 bases from J; junction bases left unmatched: 7. Looked up from germline, CDR1 is SGHAT and CDR2 is FQNNGV. The CDR3 is 15 amino acids. The CDR3 sequence is CASSLVGAREDEQFF. Written as DNA, the CDR3 is TGTGCCAGCAGCTTAGTCGGGGCGCGGGAGGATGAGCAGTTCTTC.

The rearrangement joins TRBV3-1 (or the pseudogene TRBV3-2) to TRBJ2-5, with 11 bases identical to TRBD2. Germline V gives CDR1 LGHDT, CDR2 YNNKEL (reference sequence). J gave up 5 bases and V 0 bases, and 11 bases lay outside the gene matches. The CDR3 has 18 residues. This CDR3 is CASSQDFSSGGSWETQYF. The CDR3 nucleotides are TGTGCCAGCAGCCAAGATTTTTCTAGCGGGGGGAGCTGGGAGACCCAGTACTTC.

The chain combines TRBV29-1 with TRBJ2-3; maybe TRBD2 (5 bases). Germline loops: CDR1 SQVTM, CDR2 ANQGSEA. The CDR3 length is 11 residues. With 8 bases removed from V and 8 bases from J, the gap between germline ends came to 14 bases. This CDR3 is CSHRKSGTQYF. CDR3 DNA: TGCAGCCACCGGAAGAGCGGTACGCAGTATTTT.

This chain joins TRBV7-3 and TRBJ2-1, with 12 positions matching TRBD2. Germline loops: CDR1 SGHTA, CDR2 FQGTGA. This CDR3 is built from 15 residues. V was pared by 2 bases and J by 9 bases, with 5 bases of the junction left unmatched. CDR3 loop: CASSLASGRAIEQFF. The CDR3 nucleotides are TGTGCCAGCAGCTTAGCTAGCGGGAGGGCCATTGAGCAGTTCTTC.

In this sample, this clone turned up once. The chain is built from TRBV6-6 and TRBJ2-7; D is perhaps TRBD1 or TRBD2 (5 bases each). V lost 4 bases and J 5 bases, leaving 18 bases between the germline ends. Germline V CDR1 and CDR2: MNHNY, SVGAGI (reference sequence). The CDR3 runs to 15 residues. The CDR3 here is CASSSQILLGDEQYF. The CDR3, as DNA: TGTGCCAGCAGTTCCCAAATCCTTTTGGGGGACGAGCAGTACTTC.

The chain couples TRBV5-1 to TRBJ2-1, with 9 bases lining up with TRBD2. Per the germline V gene, CDR1 is SGHRS and CDR2 is YFSETQ. The CDR3 is made up of 14 amino acids. Losses at the gene ends were 4 bases for V and 8 bases for J; bases not matched to a gene: 7. CDR3: CASSRGSGSDEQFF. DNA for the CDR3: TGCGCCAGCAGCCGCGGTAGCGGGAGCGATGAGCAGTTCTTC.

The chain uses TRBV5-5 and TRBJ1-2, with no clear D. The V end lost 4 bases, the J end lost 2 bases, and 21 bases lay between the germline ends. Germline CDR1 reads SGHKS; CDR2 reads YYEKEE (reference sequence). The CDR3 runs to 17 residues. In DNA, the CDR3 is TGTGCCAGCAGCCAGCTATGGCTAATTAATTCAAACTATGGCTACACCTTC. It translates to CASSQLWLINSNYGYTF.

The chain combines TRBV6-5 with TRBJ2-3; weak D call: TRBD1 (5 bases). The CDR3 sequence is 13 residues long. CDR1 and CDR2 (germline): MNHEY, SVGAGI. V gave up 9 bases and J gave up 2 bases, with 12 bases separating them. Written as DNA, the CDR3 is TGTGCCAGTGCTGACAGAAACACAGATACGCAGTATTTT. It translates to CASADRNTDTQYF.

The chain carries TRBV6-2 or TRBV6-3 and TRBJ2-7; either TRBD1 or TRBD2 may fit D (5 bases each). V was pared by 2 bases and J by 5 bases, with 16 bases between. In germline, CDR1 is MNHEY, CDR2 SVGEGT. This CDR3 contains 15 residues. CDR3 coding DNA: TGTGCCAGCAGTTACCGGGACCTCCCCATTCACGAGCAGTACTTC. As protein: CASSYRDLPIHEQYF.